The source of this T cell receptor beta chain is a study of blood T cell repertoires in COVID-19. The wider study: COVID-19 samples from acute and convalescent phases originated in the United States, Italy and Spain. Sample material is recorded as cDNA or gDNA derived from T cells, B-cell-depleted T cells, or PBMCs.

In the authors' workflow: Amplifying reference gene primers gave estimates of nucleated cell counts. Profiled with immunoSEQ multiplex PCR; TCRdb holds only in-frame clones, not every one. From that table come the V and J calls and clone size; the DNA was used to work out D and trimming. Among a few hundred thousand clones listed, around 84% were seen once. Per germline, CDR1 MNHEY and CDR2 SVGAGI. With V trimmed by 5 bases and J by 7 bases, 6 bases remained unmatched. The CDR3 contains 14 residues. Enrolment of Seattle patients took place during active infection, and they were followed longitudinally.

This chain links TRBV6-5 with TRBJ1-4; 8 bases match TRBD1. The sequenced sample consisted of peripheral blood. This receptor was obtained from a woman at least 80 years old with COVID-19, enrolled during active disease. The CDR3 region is CASSRGTGFEKLFF. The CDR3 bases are TGTGCCAGCAGTCGGGGGACAGGATTTGAAAAACTGTTTTTT.